What follows are 20 T cell receptor beta chains derived from one specimen sequenced in a study of blood T cell repertoires in COVID-19 (dated by TCRdb to between 2020 and 2021). The library was generated by the immunoSEQ multiplex PCR assay. The table was pulled from immuneACCESS by TCRdb, which kept in-frame rearrangements only. Such tables lose some clones; where checked, under half of the loss comes from unresolved V genes, and the rest has no known cause. The sample yields about 270,000 clones; just over 85% were counted once. The ten biggest clones cover 15% of the sample. Specimen: PBMCs or T cells enriched from blood (not recorded which). All receptors come from a young man who had recovered from COVID-19.

By share, this clone counts as medium-sized. V usage is TRBV9 and J usage is TRBJ2-2, with D perhaps TRBD1 (5 bases). V lost 4 bases to trimming and J lost 4 bases, with 8 bases between them. The germline gives CDR1 SGDLS, CDR2 YYNGEE. This CDR3 spans 13 amino acids. CDR3: CASSPQVTGELFF. The DNA of the CDR3 is TGTGCCAGCAGCCCACAGGTCACCGGGGAGCTGTTTTTT.

The V call is TRBV19, the J call TRBJ2-1; 7 bases fit TRBD1. Trimming removed 3 bases from V and 6 bases from J; junction bases left unmatched: 8. This CDR3 region has 15 residues. Germline V gene data show CDR1 as LNHDA and CDR2 as SQIVND (reference sequence). The CDR3 nucleotides read TGTGCCAGTAGTATTCAGGCAGGGGACAGCAATGAGCAGTTCTTC. Protein: CASSIQAGDSNEQFF.

This clone came up once. V gene TRBV5-6 combines with J gene TRBJ1-2; 10 nucleotides line up with TRBD1. J gave up 7 bases and V 0 bases, and 9 bases lay outside the gene matches. There are 16 residues in the CDR3. Germline CDR1 is SGHDT and CDR2 is YYEEEE. CDR3 region: CASSLDPTGGGGGYTF. For the CDR3, the DNA is TGTGCCAGCAGCTTGGACCCGACAGGGGGCGGGGGTGGCTACACCTTC.

The chain employs TRBV5-1 and TRBJ1-1; the D is unclear. Deletions cut 4 bases from V and 6 bases from J, with 10 bases between. CDR3 length equals 12 residues. Germline CDR1 and CDR2: SGHRS and YFSETQ. The CDR3 region has the DNA TGCGCCAGCAGCCTCGGCGAGGCTGAAGCTTTCTTT. Its protein product is CASSLGEAEAFF.

The chain carries TRBV6-5 and TRBJ1-5; 8 nucleotides align to TRBD1. Germline CDR1 MNHEY, CDR2 SVGAGI. V lost 5 bases to trimming and J lost 5 bases; unmatched junction nucleotides: 2. There are 13 residues in the CDR3. For the CDR3, the DNA is TGTGCCAGCAGTATACAGGGGGATCAGCCCCAGCATTTT. Amino acids: CASSIQGDQPQHF.

The CDR3 DNA follows: TGTGCCAGCAGCGGGCAGTTGGAAGAGACCCAGTACTTC. Translated, it gives CASSGQLEETQYF. The J gene is TRBJ2-5, the V gene TRBV11-2; no clear D. In germline, CDR1 is SGHAT, CDR2 FQNNGV. The ends were cut back, 5 bases at V and 3 bases at J, with 10 bases in the middle. This CDR3 has 13 residues.

V and J are TRBV19 and TRBJ1-6, with D perhaps matching TRBD1 (5 bases). Germline V gene lookup returns CDR1 LNHDA and CDR2 SQIVND (reference sequence). This CDR3 spans 15 amino acids. With 3 bases removed from V and 7 bases from J, the gap between germline ends came to 13 bases. CDR3 DNA: TGTGCCAGTAGTATGCGCAGGGCGGGGAATTCACCCCTCCACTTT. It codes for CASSMRRAGNSPLHF.

The chain is built from TRBV18 and TRBJ1-6; the D gene is possibly TRBD1 (6 bases). Germline-derived CDR1 and CDR2 are KGHSH and LQKENI. V was pared by 3 bases and J by 7 bases, with 16 bases between. The CDR3 runs to 16 residues. In nucleotides, the CDR3 is TGTGCCAGCTCACCTGGACCCGGGACAACGAATTCACCCCTCCACTTT. It encodes CASSPGPGTTNSPLHF.

This chain links TRBV7-9 with TRBJ1-1; D remains ambiguous. This CDR3 contains 14 residues. Deletions cut 5 bases from V and 3 bases from J, with 13 bases between. In germline, CDR1 is SEHNR, CDR2 FQNEAQ (reference sequence). The CDR3 DNA sequence: TGTGCCAGCAGCCCCCGCGACGGGGACACTGAAGCTTTCTTT. Translation gives CASSPRDGDTEAFF.

In its sample, this clone was seen once. The chain couples TRBV6-5 to TRBJ2-1, with TRBD2 as a possible D gene (6 bases). Trimming removed 5 bases at V and 8 bases at J, with 16 bases between. The CDR3 has 14 residues. Germline CDR1 and CDR2: MNHEY and SVGAGI. The CDR3 DNA follows: TGTGCCAGCAGTCAACAGACTAGTACGTATGAGCAGTTCTTC. This sequence encodes CASSQQTSTYEQFF.

This chain connects TRBV11-2 to TRBJ2-7, with 7 bases fitting TRBD2. V gave up 1 base and J gave up 6 bases; unmatched junction bases: 18. Per the germline V gene, CDR1 is SGHAT and CDR2 is FQNNGV. This CDR3 contains 18 residues. CDR3 coding DNA: TGTGCCAGCAGCTTAGGGACTAAGTGTCCGGGAGGTCTGTGCGAGCAGTACTTC. This sequence encodes CASSLGTKCPGGLCEQYF.

This rearrangement joins TRBV30 to TRBJ1-1; TRBD1 might be the D (6 bases). Germline CDR1 and CDR2: GTSNPN and SVGIG (reference sequence). V lost 7 bases and J 8 bases, leaving 17 bases between the germline ends. The CDR3 is 12 residues long. CDR3 protein: CAFTPGGPEAFF. The CDR3 coding sequence is TGTGCCTTCACTCCGGGGGGGCCCGAAGCTTTCTTT. The variable domain in full, with the rest retrieved from reference TRBV30 and TRBJ1-1, is SQTIHQWPATLVQPVGSPLSLECTVEGTSNPNLYWYRQAAGRGLQLLFYSVGIGQISSEVPQNLSASRPQDRQFILSSKKLLLSDSGFYLCAFTPGGPEAFFGQGTRLTVV.

The CDR3 loop reads CASSLDSGEAFF. The CDR3 DNA reads as TGTGCCAGCAGCTTAGATAGTGGTGAAGCTTTCTTT. This sequence joins TRBV11-3 and TRBJ1-1; D is unclear. This CDR3 is 12 amino acids long. The V and J ends lost 0 bases and 7 bases respectively, with 6 bases between them. The germline V gene encodes CDR1 SGHNT and CDR2 YENEEA.

The V gene is TRBV28, the J gene TRBJ2-5, with D unclear. V lost 3 bases and J lost 2, with 13 bases in between. The CDR3 contains 15 residues. Germline values: CDR1 MDHEN, CDR2 SYDVKM. CDR3 amino acids: CASSFNRNPQETQYF. The DNA of the CDR3 is TGTGCCAGCAGTTTCAATAGAAACCCGCAAGAGACCCAGTACTTC.

The chain employs TRBV11-3 and TRBJ1-1, with TRBD1 as a possible D gene (5 bases). The length of the CDR3 is 14 residues. Germline V lookup: CDR1 SGHNT, CDR2 YENEEA. Between the trimmed V and J ends, which lost 2 bases and 4 bases, there was a span of 11 bases. CDR3 residues: CASSLKGEGTEAFF. The CDR3 coding sequence is TGTGCCAGCAGCTTAAAAGGGGAGGGCACTGAAGCTTTCTTT.

The sample holds one count of this clone. The chain recombines TRBV19 with TRBJ1-2; TRBD1 might be the D (6 bases). The CDR3 spans 14 residues. With 1 base removed from V and 6 bases from J, the gap between germline ends came to 12 bases. Germline CDR1 reads LNHDA; CDR2 reads SQIVND (reference sequence). The CDR3 coding sequence is TGTGCCAGTAGTATAGCGGGGGGCGGTAATGGCTACACCTTC. It is translated as CASSIAGGGNGYTF.

This clone was seen just once. The rearrangement uses TRBV9 and TRBJ2-7; 7 bases align to TRBD2. This CDR3 contains 14 residues. The ends lost 0 bases at V and 3 bases at J; junction bases unmatched: 3. Germline CDR1 SGDLS, CDR2 YYNGEE. CDR3 DNA sequence: TGTGCCAGCAGCGTAGGTCGGGGGGACTACGAGCAGTACTTC. Translating gives CASSVGRGDYEQYF.

V gene TRBV2 combines with J gene TRBJ2-7; D gene uncertain. The CDR3 extends over 12 amino acids. V lost 0 bases and J 4 bases, leaving 4 bases between the germline ends. Germline V gene sequence: CDR1 SNHLY, CDR2 FYNNEI. The CDR3 nucleotides are TGTGCCAGCAGTGAAGCCCTGTACGAGCAGTACTTC. It encodes CASSEALYEQYF.

A few counts support this clone. V usage is TRBV5-6 and J usage is TRBJ1-1; tentatively, D is TRBD1 (6 bases). This CDR3 comprises 18 residues. Between the trimmed V and J ends, which lost 1 base and 0 bases, there was a span of 19 bases. CDR1 is SGHDT, CDR2 YYEEEE, per germline. This CDR3 reads CASSLFQDSVMMNTEAFF. DNA of the CDR3: TGTGCCAGCAGCTTGTTCCAGGACAGTGTAATGATGAACACTGAAGCTTTCTTT.

The chain couples TRBV19 to TRBJ1-5; no clear D. The V and J ends lost 5 bases and 2 bases respectively, with 13 bases between them. Germline assignment: CDR1 LNHDA and CDR2 SQIVND (reference sequence). This CDR3 is 15 amino acids long. The DNA for the CDR3 is TGTGCCAGTAGTCCCGAGGGTTCGGGCAATCAGCCCCAGCATTTT. Translated: CASSPEGSGNQPQHF.